The clone carrying this T cell receptor beta chain was seen a few times. Its target is not known. This entry is derived from a study of identical twins. The study's findings and limits: Weaker excess twin sharing was observed in beta out-of-frame sequences. In monozygotic twins, models underestimated the sharing of out-of-frame TCR alpha.

A universal primer site was created by template switching, with the cDNA bearing unique molecular identifiers. In TCRdb, the 5' RACE reads were re-called with MiXCR into one record per CDR3 protein. Found here are 520,000 or so distinct CDR3 sequences, 22% of them singletons; the top ten hold about 0.91%. The V end lost 10 bases, the J end lost 7 bases, and 20 bases lay between the germline ends. The CDR3 is made up of 15 amino acids. Germline V gene data show CDR1 as MNHNS and CDR2 as SASEGT. The data also belong to a second study, concerning T cells expressing NK-cell markers. Turning to that study: Source material for TCR beta repertoires consisted of sorted CD3+CD56+NKG2C+, CD3+CD56+NKG2C- and CD3+CD56-NKG2C+ T cells.

The chain uses TRBV6-1 and TRBJ1-6; D uncertain. The sequence came from a woman aged 18-35 years in good health. Sequencing was performed on CD4+ T cells sorted from blood. In DNA form, the CDR3 reads TGTGCCACCCAGCAAGGTACCTCAAACAATTCACCCCTCCACTTT. This translates into CATQQGTSNNSPLHF.